Listed below are T cell receptor beta chains from one sample, sequenced in a study of cytomegalovirus exposure and HLA in healthy donors. This table comes from immunoSEQ multiplex PCR, and its TCRdb copy is limited to in-frame clones, with some not included. The sample consists of roughly 150,000 clones, 76% of them appearing once. The sample was PBMCs. The receptor source for this set is a man aged 35 to 55 in good health and CMV-seronegative. CDR3s include the opening cysteine and the closing phenylalanine or tryptophan. A D gene is named only where the DNA matches it firmly. Rows may omit the clone size; those that give it use once, few, many or a size class.

cdr3_aa: CASSTPRGEQFF
cdr3_nt: TGTGCCAGCAGCACCCCTAGGGGTGAGCAGTTCTTC
clone_size: -
v_call: TRBV9
d_call: -
j_call: TRBJ2-1

cdr3_aa: CASSDPTGADTQYF
cdr3_nt: TGTGCCAGCAGCGACCCGACAGGGGCAGATACGCAGTATTTT
clone_size: -
v_call: TRBV9
d_call: TRBD1
j_call: TRBJ2-3

cdr3_aa: CASSRGRGEAFF
cdr3_nt: TGTGCCAGCAGTCGGGGGAGGGGTGAAGCTTTCTTT
clone_size: once
v_call: TRBV27
d_call: -
j_call: TRBJ1-1

cdr3_aa: CSVEGLPSYNEQFF
cdr3_nt: TGCAGCGTTGAAGGACTGCCCTCCTACAATGAGCAGTTCTTC
clone_size: -
v_call: TRBV29-1
d_call: -
j_call: TRBJ2-1

cdr3_aa: CASRHSNEQFF
cdr3_nt: TGTGCCAGCAGGCACAGCAATGAGCAGTTCTTC
clone_size: few
v_call: TRBV27
d_call: -
j_call: TRBJ2-1

cdr3_aa: CASSSGQGGMNTEAFF
cdr3_nt: TGCGCCAGCAGCTCGGGGCAGGGAGGGATGAACACTGAAGCTTTCTTT
clone_size: -
v_call: TRBV4-3
d_call: -
j_call: TRBJ1-1

cdr3_aa: CASSYSLVEQYNEQFF
cdr3_nt: TGTGCCAGCAGTTACTCCCTGGTTGAGCAATACAATGAGCAGTTCTTC
clone_size: -
v_call: TRBV6-5
d_call: -
j_call: TRBJ2-1

cdr3_aa: CASSQEAGGPGELFF
cdr3_nt: TGTGCCAGCAGCCAAGAAGCGGGAGGGCCCGGGGAGCTGTTTTTT
clone_size: -
v_call: TRBV4-2
d_call: TRBD2
j_call: TRBJ2-2

cdr3_aa: CASPARAGDGTDTQYF
cdr3_nt: TGTGCCAGCCCGGCGAGGGCGGGAGATGGCACAGATACGCAGTATTTT
clone_size: -
v_call: TRBV11-2
d_call: TRBD2
j_call: TRBJ2-3

cdr3_aa: CASSPGALAPAYSNQPQHF
cdr3_nt: TGTGCCAGCAGCCCAGGGGCGTTGGCCCCTGCCTATAGCAATCAGCCCCAGCATTTT
clone_size: few
v_call: TRBV6-4
d_call: -
j_call: TRBJ1-5

cdr3_aa: CAWSAGSNQPQHF
cdr3_nt: TGTGCCTGGAGTGCAGGTAGCAATCAGCCCCAGCATTTT
clone_size: -
v_call: TRBV30
d_call: -
j_call: TRBJ1-5

cdr3_aa: CATSGVNTEAFF
cdr3_nt: TGTGCCACCTCGGGGGTGAACACTGAAGCTTTCTTT
clone_size: -
v_call: TRBV5-4
d_call: -
j_call: TRBJ1-1

cdr3_aa: CASRRQENYGYTF
cdr3_nt: TGTGCCAGCAGACGACAGGAAAACTATGGCTACACCTTC
clone_size: few
v_call: TRBV7-9
d_call: -
j_call: TRBJ1-2

cdr3_aa: CASSERRTGRLAGGYNEQFF
cdr3_nt: TGTGCCAGCAGTGAACGGCGGACAGGGAGGCTAGCGGGGGGCTACAATGAGCAGTTCTTC
clone_size: -
v_call: TRBV2
d_call: TRBD2
j_call: TRBJ2-1

cdr3_aa: CASGGPPKNIQYF
cdr3_nt: TGTGCCAGCGGAGGGCCGCCCAAAAACATTCAGTACTTC
clone_size: -
v_call: TRBV7-2
d_call: -
j_call: TRBJ2-4

cdr3_aa: CASSTGTGSSSYEQYF
cdr3_nt: TGTGCCAGTAGTACCGGCACAGGGTCCAGCTCCTACGAGCAGTACTTC
clone_size: -
v_call: TRBV19
d_call: -
j_call: TRBJ2-7

cdr3_aa: CASSQGQGNTEAFF
cdr3_nt: TGCGCCAGCAGCCAAGGGCAGGGCAACACTGAAGCTTTCTTT
clone_size: -
v_call: TRBV4-1
d_call: -
j_call: TRBJ1-1

cdr3_aa: CASSTGVHYGYTF
cdr3_nt: TGTGCCAGTTCGACAGGGGTACACTATGGCTACACCTTC
clone_size: -
v_call: TRBV25-1
d_call: TRBD1
j_call: TRBJ1-2

cdr3_aa: CASSPQGPPDGYTF
cdr3_nt: TGTGCCAGCAGCCCACAGGGGCCCCCCGATGGCTACACCTTC
clone_size: few
v_call: TRBV7-9
d_call: TRBD1
j_call: TRBJ1-2

cdr3_aa: CASRKQGEETQYF
cdr3_nt: TGTGCCAGCAGGAAACAGGGTGAAGAGACCCAGTACTTC
clone_size: -
v_call: TRBV6-6
d_call: -
j_call: TRBJ2-5

cdr3_aa: CASSFRPDGADTQYF
cdr3_nt: TGTGCCAGCAGTTTCAGGCCAGACGGCGCAGATACGCAGTATTTT
clone_size: -
v_call: TRBV27
d_call: -
j_call: TRBJ2-3

cdr3_aa: CASSLSTLPGLAGFHEQYF
cdr3_nt: TGTGCCAGCAGCTTATCCACACTGCCGGGACTAGCGGGATTTCACGAGCAGTACTTC
clone_size: -
v_call: TRBV11-2
d_call: TRBD2
j_call: TRBJ2-7

cdr3_aa: CAWNTGGTYNSPLHF
cdr3_nt: TGTGCCTGGAACACAGGGGGCACCTATAATTCACCCCTCCACTTT
clone_size: few
v_call: TRBV30
d_call: TRBD1
j_call: TRBJ1-6

cdr3_aa: CASSVDGLNQPQHF
cdr3_nt: TGTGCCAGCAGCGTAGATGGACTGAATCAGCCCCAGCATTTT
clone_size: -
v_call: TRBV9
d_call: -
j_call: TRBJ1-5

cdr3_aa: CASSRGGGDTGELFF
cdr3_nt: TGTGCCAGCAGCCGAGGGGGAGGGGATACCGGGGAGCTGTTTTTT
clone_size: -
v_call: TRBV7-3
d_call: -
j_call: TRBJ2-2

cdr3_aa: CASSYSDRESYEQYF
cdr3_nt: TGTGCCAGCAGTTACTCAGACAGGGAGTCCTACGAGCAGTACTTC
clone_size: -
v_call: TRBV6-5
d_call: TRBD1
j_call: TRBJ2-7

cdr3_aa: CASSPVRYEQYF
cdr3_nt: TGTGCCAGCAGCCCGGTGCGATACGAGCAGTACTTC
clone_size: -
v_call: TRBV7-2
d_call: -
j_call: TRBJ2-7

cdr3_aa: CASSLEANGGYGYTF
cdr3_nt: TGCGCCAGCAGCTTAGAGGCAAACGGAGGCTATGGCTACACCTTC
clone_size: -
v_call: TRBV5-1
d_call: -
j_call: TRBJ1-2

cdr3_aa: CASSVSPPGTEAFF
cdr3_nt: TGTGCCAGCAGCGTGAGTCCACCGGGCACTGAAGCTTTCTTT
clone_size: -
v_call: TRBV11-3
d_call: -
j_call: TRBJ1-1

cdr3_aa: CASSPGALAGGLEQFF
cdr3_nt: TGCGCCAGCAGCCCTGGAGCACTAGCGGGGGGCCTAGAGCAGTTCTTC
clone_size: -
v_call: TRBV5-1
d_call: TRBD2
j_call: TRBJ2-1

cdr3_aa: CASSPGTSRDEQYF
cdr3_nt: TGTGCCAGCTCACCCGGGACTAGCCGGGACGAGCAGTACTTC
clone_size: few
v_call: TRBV18
d_call: TRBD2
j_call: TRBJ2-7

cdr3_aa: CASSVRGSGYTF
cdr3_nt: TGTGCCAGCAGCGTCAGGGGTAGTGGCTACACCTTC
clone_size: -
v_call: TRBV9
d_call: -
j_call: TRBJ1-2

cdr3_aa: CASSAGQNYGYTF
cdr3_nt: TGTGCCAGCAGTGCCGGACAGAACTATGGCTACACCTTC
clone_size: -
v_call: TRBV6-4
d_call: -
j_call: TRBJ1-2

cdr3_aa: CAISEATASTDTQYF
cdr3_nt: TGTGCCATCAGTGAGGCCACTGCTAGCACAGATACGCAGTATTTT
clone_size: -
v_call: TRBV10-3
d_call: -
j_call: TRBJ2-3

cdr3_aa: CASSSGTSDYNEQFF
cdr3_nt: TGTGCCAGCAGTTCCGGGACTAGCGACTACAATGAGCAGTTCTTC
clone_size: -
v_call: TRBV7-8
d_call: TRBD2
j_call: TRBJ2-1

cdr3_aa: CSVASMAGTANYEQYF
cdr3_nt: TGCAGCGTTGCCTCCATGGCCGGGACAGCGAATTACGAGCAGTACTTC
clone_size: -
v_call: TRBV29-1
d_call: TRBD1
j_call: TRBJ2-7

cdr3_aa: CASSQLTPTGGNTGELFF
cdr3_nt: TGCGCCAGCAGCCAGCTCACACCGACAGGGGGGAACACCGGGGAGCTGTTTTTT
clone_size: -
v_call: TRBV4-1
d_call: TRBD1
j_call: TRBJ2-2

cdr3_aa: CAWILRDTLSYGYTF
cdr3_nt: TGTGCCTGGATACTCCGGGACACTCTGAGCTATGGCTACACCTTC
clone_size: -
v_call: TRBV30
d_call: -
j_call: TRBJ1-2

cdr3_aa: CASSRQPWNYGYTF
cdr3_nt: TGTGCCAGCAGCCGACAACCCTGGAACTATGGCTACACCTTC
clone_size: -
v_call: TRBV2
d_call: -
j_call: TRBJ1-2

cdr3_aa: CASSPTEGYHEQYF
cdr3_nt: TGTGCCAGCTCACCCACTGAGGGTTACCACGAGCAGTACTTC
clone_size: -
v_call: TRBV18
d_call: -
j_call: TRBJ2-7

cdr3_aa: CASSKAGTGGFEQYF
cdr3_nt: TGTGCCAGCAGCAAAGCCGGGACAGGGGGCTTCGAGCAGTACTTC
clone_size: -
v_call: TRBV7-9
d_call: TRBD1
j_call: TRBJ2-7

cdr3_aa: CASSLPRQGKGYTF
cdr3_nt: TGTGCCAGCAGCCTGCCCCGGCAGGGGAAGGGCTACACCTTC
clone_size: few
v_call: TRBV5-4
d_call: -
j_call: TRBJ1-2

cdr3_aa: CASSLQEGTEAFF
cdr3_nt: TGTGCCAGCAGTCTTCAGGAGGGCACTGAAGCTTTCTTT
clone_size: -
v_call: TRBV2
d_call: -
j_call: TRBJ1-1

cdr3_aa: CASSLSSNSLDEQYF
cdr3_nt: TGTGCCAGCAGTTTATCTTCTAATAGTCTGGACGAGCAGTACTTC
clone_size: -
v_call: TRBV27
d_call: -
j_call: TRBJ2-7

cdr3_aa: CASSSPGRIGPYEQYF
cdr3_nt: TGTGCCAGCAGCTCACCGGGGAGGATCGGGCCCTACGAGCAGTACTTC
clone_size: -
v_call: TRBV7-6
d_call: -
j_call: TRBJ2-7

cdr3_aa: CASSSRQGSYEQYF
cdr3_nt: TGTGCCAGCAGCTCCAGACAGGGATCCTACGAGCAGTACTTC
clone_size: few
v_call: TRBV5-4
d_call: TRBD1
j_call: TRBJ2-7